These 27 T cell receptor beta chains were all obtained from the same sample, sequenced in a study of T cell responses to AZD1222 COVID-19 vaccine. Libraries were prepared by immunoSEQ multiplex PCR; TCRdb keeps only in-frame clonotypes and omits some of them. The sample has more than 140,000 clones; about 93% are singletons. The sample consisted of peripheral blood, taken on day 0 of AZD1222 vaccination. All receptors derive from an adult in good health.

The chain employs TRBV2 and TRBJ2-7; 9 nucleotides line up with TRBD2. CDR3 length: 15 amino acids. Germline CDR1 and CDR2: SNHLY and FYNNEI. The ends lost 4 bases at V and 0 bases at J; junction bases unmatched: 4. CDR3 residues: CASSGSGGSSYEQYF. CDR3 in DNA: TGTGCCAGCAGTGGGAGCGGGGGGAGCTCCTACGAGCAGTACTTC.

The rearrangement uses TRBV19 and TRBJ1-1; 8 nucleotides agree with TRBD1. The CDR3 covers 11 residues. Trimming removed 8 bases from V and 6 bases from J; junction bases left unmatched: 2. Germline V gene lookup returns CDR1 LNHDA and CDR2 SQIVND (reference sequence). CDR3: CASGQGAEAFF. CDR3 nucleotides: TGTGCCAGTGGACAGGGTGCTGAAGCTTTCTTT. Full variable domain (rest looked up from reference TRBV19 and TRBJ1-1): DGGITQSPKYLFRKEGQNVTLSCEQNLNHDAMYWYRQDPGQGLRLIYYSQIVNDFQKGDIAEGYSVSREKKESFPLTVTSAQKNPTAFYLCASGQGAEAFFGQGTRLTVV.

The chain employs TRBV6-5 and TRBJ2-7; 9 bases are a match to TRBD1. This CDR3 comprises 14 residues. From germline, CDR1 is MNHEY and CDR2 SVGAGI. The ends lost 7 bases at V and 3 bases at J; junction bases unmatched: 7. This chain's CDR3 is CASTPPGQGYEQYF. CDR3 DNA sequence: TGTGCCAGCACCCCCCCGGGACAGGGCTACGAGCAGTACTTC.

CDR3 DNA sequence: TGTGCCAGCAGTGTACAGGGGGAGAACTACGAGCAGTACTTC. It is translated as CASSVQGENYEQYF. V gene TRBV28 combines with J gene TRBJ2-7, with 8 bases identical to TRBD1. The J segment lost 3 bases and the V segment lost 5 bases, leaving 6 bases of the junction unmatched. Germline V gene sequence: CDR1 MDHEN, CDR2 SYDVKM. This CDR3 has 14 residues.

V is TRBV27 and J is TRBJ2-3; tentative D call: TRBD1 (5 bases). Germline CDR1 and CDR2: MNHEY and SMNVEV (reference sequence). This CDR3 comprises 16 residues. The V and J ends lost 1 base and 0 bases respectively, with 11 bases between them. CDR3 sequence reads: CASSLYPGISTDTQYF. CDR3 sequence (DNA): TGTGCCAGCAGTTTATATCCAGGGATTAGCACAGATACGCAGTATTTT.

The chain uses TRBV5-4 and TRBJ2-1; D remains ambiguous. Per the germline V gene, CDR1 is SGHNT and CDR2 is YYREEE (reference sequence). V was clipped by 6 bases and J by 9 bases, with 22 bases between them. CDR3 length: 15 residues. CDR3 sequence (DNA): TGTGCCAGCACCCCCGTGAGGAGTGCCATGGGTGAGCAGTTCTTC. As protein: CASTPVRSAMGEQFF.

The CDR3 is CASSNPPDRSTYEQYF. In nucleotides, the CDR3 is TGTGCCAGCAGCAACCCTCCGGACAGATCGACCTACGAGCAGTACTTC. The J gene is TRBJ2-7, the V gene TRBV21-1; the table assigns TRBD1, which was not confirmed against the DNA. TRBV21-1 counts as a pseudogene. This CDR3 has 16 amino acids.

The chain employs TRBV4-3 and TRBJ1-3, with D unresolved. Germline V lookup: CDR1 LGHNA, CDR2 YSLEER. The CDR3 is 11 amino acids. The ends were cut back, 3 bases at V and 11 bases at J, with 8 bases in the middle. The CDR3 sequence is CASSQGAAIYF. In DNA, the CDR3 is TGCGCCAGCAGCCAGGGTGCTGCCATATATTTT.

This clone was counted once. V usage is TRBV18 and J usage is TRBJ1-1, with D tentatively TRBD1 (6 bases). Looked up from germline, CDR1 is KGHSH and CDR2 is LQKENI. Trimming cost V 3 bases and J 0 bases, with 14 bases left between them. This CDR3 region has 16 residues. CDR3 sequence (DNA): TGTGCCAGCTCACCGCATTTGGGGGCTATGAACACTGAAGCTTTCTTT. This sequence encodes CASSPHLGAMNTEAFF.

V usage is TRBV7-6 and J usage is TRBJ2-7, with a possible D match to TRBD2 (5 bases). CDR1 is SGHVS and CDR2 is FNYEAQ in the germline V gene. The V and J ends lost 5 bases and 2 bases respectively, with 13 bases between them. This CDR3 has 14 residues. Written as DNA, the CDR3 is TGTGCCAGCAGCCCCCTCACGGGGACCTACGAGCAGTACTTC. It is translated as CASSPLTGTYEQYF. Full variable domain (rest looked up from reference TRBV7-6 and TRBJ2-7): GAGVSQSPRYKVTKRGQDVALRCDPISGHVSLYWYRQALGQGPEFLTYFNYEAQQDKSGLPNDRFSAERPEGSISTLTIQRTEQRDSAMYRCASSPLTGTYEQYFGPGTRLTVT.

The rearrangement joins TRBV12-3 or TRBV12-4 to TRBJ1-3; D is unclear. The CDR3 is 13 amino acids. Trimming shortened V by 6 bases and J by 0 bases, and 6 bases separated the two germline ends. The DNA of the CDR3 is TGTGCCAGCAGGGTCCCCTCTGGAAACACCATATATTTT. This gives the protein CASRVPSGNTIYF.

This chain connects TRBV5-4 to TRBJ2-7, with D tentatively TRBD1 (5 bases). Germline V gene lookup returns CDR1 SGHNT and CDR2 YYREEE (reference sequence). This CDR3 comprises 17 residues. Trimming took off 0 bases at V and 0 bases at J, with 16 bases between the two ends. As DNA, the CDR3 is TGTGCCAGCAGCTTGGCGGACACCCTCCTCAGCTCCTACGAGCAGTACTTC. This codes for CASSLADTLLSSYEQYF.

The chain couples TRBV19 to TRBJ2-1; D may be TRBD1 (6 bases). From germline, CDR1 is LNHDA and CDR2 SQIVND (reference sequence). CDR3 length equals 16 residues. The V gene lost 7 bases and the J gene lost 5 bases, with 21 bases spanning the gap. CDR3 DNA: TGTGCCAGTACTACTCGCGGCACAGGGAAAAACAATGAGCAGTTCTTC. As protein: CASTTRGTGKNNEQFF.

This chain links TRBV7-8 with TRBJ1-6; TRBD1 matches 9 bases. The germline CDR1 and CDR2 sequences are SGHVS and FQNEAQ. This CDR3 is 16 amino acids long. J was trimmed by 6 bases and V by 0 bases; bases with no gene match: 3. DNA of the CDR3: TGTGCCAGCAGCTTAGCGGGACAGGGTACTAATTCACCCCTCCACTTT. Translation: CASSLAGQGTNSPLHF.

This sequence joins TRBV7-2 and TRBJ1-5; 10 nucleotides agree with TRBD1. The CDR3 covers 16 residues. Unmatched junction bases numbered 6, after V lost 5 bases and J lost 2 bases. Germline V gene data show CDR1 as SGHTA and CDR2 as FQGNSA. In DNA, the CDR3 is TGTGCCAGCAGCCCCGACAGGGGGCAAGGCAATCAGCCCCAGCATTTT. Residues: CASSPDRGQGNQPQHF.

The chain joins TRBV28 to TRBJ1-1, with D possibly matching TRBD1 (6 bases). Germline lookup yields CDR1 MDHEN and CDR2 SYDVKM. This CDR3 has 12 amino acids. V dropped 6 bases and J dropped 12 bases, with 17 bases sitting between them. The CDR3 nucleotides read TGTGCCAGCAGCCGGACAGCCCGGAGAACTTTCTTT. It encodes CASSRTARRTFF.

The chain couples TRBV6-1 to TRBJ2-2; D unresolved. Trimming pared 1 base from V and 2 bases from J, leaving 5 bases between. The CDR3 length is 14 residues. Germline V gene lookup returns CDR1 MNHNS and CDR2 SASEGT. This CDR3 is CASSEGLNTGELFF. The CDR3 DNA is TGTGCCAGCAGTGAAGGTCTAAACACCGGGGAGCTGTTTTTT.

V and J are TRBV6-2 or TRBV6-3 and TRBJ2-7; D may correspond to TRBD1 or TRBD2 (5 bases each). The CDR3 loop spans 15 amino acids. Germline assignment: CDR1 MNHEY and CDR2 SVGEGT. The V and J ends lost 0 bases and 3 bases respectively, with 12 bases between them. For the CDR3, the DNA is TGTGCCAGCAGTTACTCGACGGGACGCCTCTACGAGCAGTACTTC. Translated, it gives CASSYSTGRLYEQYF.

The chain couples TRBV19 to TRBJ1-2; TRBD1 matches 9 bases. J lost 5 bases, V lost 3 bases, and 10 bases had no gene match. Germline loops: CDR1 LNHDA, CDR2 SQIVND (reference sequence). This CDR3 has 16 amino acids. The CDR3 DNA follows: TGTGCCAGTAGTATCTTGGGGACAGGGAGGCGGTATGGCTACACCTTC. It is translated as CASSILGTGRRYGYTF. The full variable domain, completed using reference TRBV19 and TRBJ1-2, is DGGITQSPKYLFRKEGQNVTLSCEQNLNHDAMYWYRQDPGQGLRLIYYSQIVNDFQKGDIAEGYSVSREKKESFPLTVTSAQKNPTAFYLCASSILGTGRRYGYTFGSGTRLTVV.

J is TRBJ2-1 and V is TRBV10-3, with TRBD2 identical over 8 bases. The V gene's germline CDR1 is ENHRY and CDR2 SYGVKD. The CDR3 has 19 residues. Unmatched junction bases numbered 15, after V lost 1 base and J lost 4 bases. CDR3 DNA: TGTGCCATCAGTGAGTTGAGGCTAGCGGGTCGGGGCCATTACAATGAGCAGTTCTTC. Protein product: CAISELRLAGRGHYNEQFF.

This clone appeared a single time. V gene TRBV19 combines with J gene TRBJ1-5; tentative D call: TRBD1 (6 bases). The germline V gene has CDR1 LNHDA and CDR2 SQIVND (reference sequence). V lost 7 bases to trimming and J lost 7 bases, with 20 bases between them. CDR3 size: 15 residues. The CDR3 region is CASTGAGGLRQPQHF. The CDR3 bases are TGTGCCAGTACGGGGGCGGGGGGGCTACGGCAGCCCCAGCATTTT.

This clone was counted only a few times. V gene TRBV7-2 combines with J gene TRBJ2-5, with 7 bases matching TRBD2. The CDR3 contains 14 residues. With V trimmed by 4 bases and J by 5 bases, 7 bases remained unmatched. Looked up from germline, CDR1 is SGHTA and CDR2 is FQGNSA. The CDR3 DNA reads as TGTGCCAGCAGCTCAGCGGGGCAAGGGGAGACCCAGTACTTC. Translating gives CASSSAGQGETQYF.

The chain carries TRBV27 and TRBJ1-4; 11 bases are shared with TRBD1. V shed 6 bases, J shed 4 bases, and the junction held 10 bases outside the gene matches. The CDR3 covers 17 residues. Germline V CDR1 and CDR2: MNHEY, SMNVEV (reference sequence). The CDR3 DNA is TGTGCCAGCAGCCGATGGACAGGGGGCCTTATTAATGAAAAACTGTTTTTT. Translation: CASSRWTGGLINEKLFF.

The CDR3 region has the DNA TGTGCCATCAGGGGGACTAGCGGGACGAGCGGAGAAACCCAGTACTTC. Translated: CAIRGTSGTSGETQYF. J is TRBJ2-5 and V is TRBV10-3, with 13 bases that match TRBD2. Germline V CDR1 and CDR2: ENHRY, SYGVKD. The CDR3 is made up of 16 amino acids. After removal of 6 bases from V and 8 bases from J, the junction contained 12 bases not matched to a gene.

The rearrangement uses TRBV9 and TRBJ2-5, with a possible D match to TRBD1 (5 bases). The germline gives CDR1 SGDLS, CDR2 YYNGEE. The CDR3 is made up of 14 amino acids. Trimming cost V 6 bases and J 1 base, with 13 bases left between them. CDR3 protein: CASNGGQAQETQYF. CDR3 sequence (DNA): TGTGCCAGCAACGGCGGACAAGCCCAAGAGACCCAGTACTTC.

The chain combines TRBV7-3 with TRBJ2-1, with D unclear. V was pared by 0 bases and J by 0 bases, with 9 bases between. Germline V CDR1 and CDR2: SGHTA, FQGTGA. The CDR3 loop spans 16 amino acids. In DNA form, the CDR3 reads TGTGCCAGCAGCTTAACGGCGAGGAGCTCCTACAATGAGCAGTTCTTC. This gives the protein CASSLTARSSYNEQFF.

The V call is TRBV5-5, the J call TRBJ2-7; 9 nucleotides line up with TRBD1. The V and J ends lost 8 bases and 2 bases, in that order; junction bases with no gene match: 8. CDR1 SGHKS and CDR2 YYEKEE come from the germline V gene (reference sequence). CDR3 size: 14 residues. CDR3 coding DNA: TGTGCCAGTCACGACAGGGGGTCGCCCTACGAGCAGTACTTC. Its protein is CASHDRGSPYEQYF.